Listed below are T cell receptor beta chains from one sample, sequenced in a study of T cell responses to AZD1222 COVID-19 vaccine. Repertoires were generated with immunoSEQ multiplex PCR, while TCRdb's copy carries only in-frame clones and drops some. The table has more than 100,000 clones, roughly 85% seen once; the top ten hold 7.9%. This sample comprised peripheral blood, obtained 28 days after the second dose of the MenACWY control vaccine. The receptors were gathered from an adult who received the MenACWY meningococcal vaccine as a control. The CDR3 runs from the conserved cysteine through the conserved F or W. The order of the fields is J gene, clone size, D gene, V gene, CDR3 DNA, CDR3 protein. A D gene is named only where the DNA matches it firmly. Clone size is stated in some rows and not others, as once, few, many or a class when expanded.

j_gene: TRBJ2-3
abundance: few
d_gene: NA
v_gene: TRBV5-6
CDR3nt: TGTGCCAGCAGCTCCCCTGCCCAGGGCGGCACAGATACGCAGTATTTT
CDR3aa: CASSSPAQGGTDTQYF

j_gene: TRBJ2-1
abundance: NA
d_gene: NA
v_gene: TRBV5-6
CDR3nt: TGTGCCAGCAGCTCATCGGGTAATGAGCAGTTCTTC
CDR3aa: CASSSSGNEQFF

j_gene: TRBJ2-5
abundance: NA
d_gene: TRBD2
v_gene: TRBV7-8
CDR3nt: TGTGCCAGCAGCCCCTATCGCGGGGGGGGTCAAGAGACCCAGTACTTC
CDR3aa: CASSPYRGGGQETQYF

j_gene: TRBJ2-2
abundance: once
d_gene: NA
v_gene: TRBV14
CDR3nt: TGTGCCAGCAGCATCAGCTGGGGGAGGACCGGGGAGCTGTTTTTT
CDR3aa: CASSISWGRTGELFF

j_gene: TRBJ2-1
abundance: NA
d_gene: TRBD2
v_gene: TRBV5-1
CDR3nt: TGCGCCAGCAGCTTAGATCGCGGGGGGGCGAATGAGCAGTTCTTC
CDR3aa: CASSLDRGGANEQFF

j_gene: TRBJ1-5
abundance: NA
d_gene: NA
v_gene: TRBV19
CDR3nt: TGTGCCAGTAGTATAGATCCCGCTTTCTGGAATAGCAATCAGCCCCAGCATTTT
CDR3aa: CASSIDPAFWNSNQPQHF

j_gene: TRBJ1-5
abundance: NA
d_gene: NA
v_gene: TRBV28
CDR3nt: TGTGCCAGCAGTTTTTCGAGCCCCCAGCATTTT
CDR3aa: CASSFSSPQHF

j_gene: TRBJ1-6
abundance: NA
d_gene: NA
v_gene: TRBV15
CDR3nt: TGTGCCACCAGCCCCAGAGGGGGTAGCTCCTATAATTCACCCCTCCACTTT
CDR3aa: CATSPRGGSSYNSPLHF

j_gene: TRBJ2-1
abundance: NA
d_gene: NA
v_gene: TRBV24-1
CDR3nt: TGTGCCACCAGTGATCCCGGTGACTCATACTACAATGAGCAGTTCTTC
CDR3aa: CATSDPGDSYYNEQFF

j_gene: TRBJ2-1
abundance: once
d_gene: NA
v_gene: TRBV5-4
CDR3nt: TGTGCCAGCAGCTTAGATCTTTTCGGTGAGCAGTTCTTC
CDR3aa: CASSLDLFGEQFF

j_gene: TRBJ1-2
abundance: NA
d_gene: NA
v_gene: TRBV18
CDR3nt: TGTGCCAGCTCACCCCCCAGCTACTATGGCTACACCTTC
CDR3aa: CASSPPSYYGYTF

j_gene: TRBJ2-3
abundance: NA
d_gene: TRBD1
v_gene: TRBV28
CDR3nt: TGTGCCAGCAGTTTTAGGCAGGGGGAGCAGTATTTT
CDR3aa: CASSFRQGEQYF

j_gene: TRBJ2-7
abundance: NA
d_gene: NA
v_gene: TRBV11-2
CDR3nt: TGTGCCAGCAGCTTAGCTTCTGGGATTTCCTACGAGCAGTACTTC
CDR3aa: CASSLASGISYEQYF

j_gene: TRBJ1-3
abundance: few
d_gene: NA
v_gene: TRBV27
CDR3nt: TGTGCCACCCGAACCGGGACTTGGGGCACCATATATTTT
CDR3aa: CATRTGTWGTIYF

j_gene: TRBJ1-1
abundance: NA
d_gene: NA
v_gene: TRBV3-1/TRBV3-2
CDR3nt: TGTGCCAGCAGCACCCGCGGGGGCACTGAAGCTTTCTTT
CDR3aa: CASSTRGGTEAFF

j_gene: TRBJ2-7
abundance: NA
d_gene: NA
v_gene: TRBV4-3
CDR3nt: TGCGCCAGCAGCCAAGATTTGGGGGGCTACGAGCAGTACTTC
CDR3aa: CASSQDLGGYEQYF

j_gene: TRBJ2-7
abundance: once
d_gene: TRBD2
v_gene: TRBV4-1
CDR3nt: TGCGCCAGCAGCCCTATGACCGGGACTAGCGGGAGGGCCGCCTCCTACGAGCAGTACTTC
CDR3aa: CASSPMTGTSGRAASYEQYF

j_gene: TRBJ2-7
abundance: NA
d_gene: NA
v_gene: TRBV5-8
CDR3nt: TGTGCCAGCAGTAGTGACAGTTCCTTAGACGAGCAGTACTTC
CDR3aa: CASSSDSSLDEQYF

j_gene: TRBJ1-1
abundance: few
d_gene: TRBD1
v_gene: TRBV13
CDR3nt: TGTGCCAGCAGCCGGACAGGGAGGGGCACTGAAGCTTTCTTT
CDR3aa: CASSRTGRGTEAFF

j_gene: TRBJ2-1
abundance: NA
d_gene: NA
v_gene: TRBV6-4
CDR3nt: TGTGCCAGCAGTCCCTCGGGGACTTACAATGAGCAGTTCTTC
CDR3aa: CASSPSGTYNEQFF